This T cell receptor beta chain was identified in a study of CD8 T cells in Susac syndrome. CDR3 length: 13 amino acids. The germline V and J ends were trimmed by 3 bases and 5 bases, with 14 bases remaining between them. Germline assignment: CDR1 SQVTM and CDR2 ANQGSEA. Sequencing of TCR beta was performed on blood CD8+ T cells and on blood CD4+ T cells. The multiple sclerosis control group consisted of treatment-naive patients whose relapsing-remitting disease, which was either stable or active, fulfilled revised McDonald criteria. Random hexamers primed reverse transcription of about 0.5 to 1 ug RNA. The authors amplified TCR beta CDR3 across 54 Vbeta and 13 Jbeta using immunoSEQ multiplex PCR. Using its own MiXCR run on the immunoSEQ multiplex PCR reads, TCRdb lists one record per CDR3 protein. Of about 64,000 distinct CDR3 sequences in the sample, around 96% were seen once.

The genes are TRBV29-1 and TRBJ2-7; no reliable D call. This receptor was obtained from a human donor with multiple sclerosis. Sequencing input: CD8+ T cells from PBMCs. The CDR3 here is CSVEPHGINEQYF. The DNA of the CDR3 is TGCAGCGTTGAGCCACATGGGATTAACGAGCAGTACTTC.